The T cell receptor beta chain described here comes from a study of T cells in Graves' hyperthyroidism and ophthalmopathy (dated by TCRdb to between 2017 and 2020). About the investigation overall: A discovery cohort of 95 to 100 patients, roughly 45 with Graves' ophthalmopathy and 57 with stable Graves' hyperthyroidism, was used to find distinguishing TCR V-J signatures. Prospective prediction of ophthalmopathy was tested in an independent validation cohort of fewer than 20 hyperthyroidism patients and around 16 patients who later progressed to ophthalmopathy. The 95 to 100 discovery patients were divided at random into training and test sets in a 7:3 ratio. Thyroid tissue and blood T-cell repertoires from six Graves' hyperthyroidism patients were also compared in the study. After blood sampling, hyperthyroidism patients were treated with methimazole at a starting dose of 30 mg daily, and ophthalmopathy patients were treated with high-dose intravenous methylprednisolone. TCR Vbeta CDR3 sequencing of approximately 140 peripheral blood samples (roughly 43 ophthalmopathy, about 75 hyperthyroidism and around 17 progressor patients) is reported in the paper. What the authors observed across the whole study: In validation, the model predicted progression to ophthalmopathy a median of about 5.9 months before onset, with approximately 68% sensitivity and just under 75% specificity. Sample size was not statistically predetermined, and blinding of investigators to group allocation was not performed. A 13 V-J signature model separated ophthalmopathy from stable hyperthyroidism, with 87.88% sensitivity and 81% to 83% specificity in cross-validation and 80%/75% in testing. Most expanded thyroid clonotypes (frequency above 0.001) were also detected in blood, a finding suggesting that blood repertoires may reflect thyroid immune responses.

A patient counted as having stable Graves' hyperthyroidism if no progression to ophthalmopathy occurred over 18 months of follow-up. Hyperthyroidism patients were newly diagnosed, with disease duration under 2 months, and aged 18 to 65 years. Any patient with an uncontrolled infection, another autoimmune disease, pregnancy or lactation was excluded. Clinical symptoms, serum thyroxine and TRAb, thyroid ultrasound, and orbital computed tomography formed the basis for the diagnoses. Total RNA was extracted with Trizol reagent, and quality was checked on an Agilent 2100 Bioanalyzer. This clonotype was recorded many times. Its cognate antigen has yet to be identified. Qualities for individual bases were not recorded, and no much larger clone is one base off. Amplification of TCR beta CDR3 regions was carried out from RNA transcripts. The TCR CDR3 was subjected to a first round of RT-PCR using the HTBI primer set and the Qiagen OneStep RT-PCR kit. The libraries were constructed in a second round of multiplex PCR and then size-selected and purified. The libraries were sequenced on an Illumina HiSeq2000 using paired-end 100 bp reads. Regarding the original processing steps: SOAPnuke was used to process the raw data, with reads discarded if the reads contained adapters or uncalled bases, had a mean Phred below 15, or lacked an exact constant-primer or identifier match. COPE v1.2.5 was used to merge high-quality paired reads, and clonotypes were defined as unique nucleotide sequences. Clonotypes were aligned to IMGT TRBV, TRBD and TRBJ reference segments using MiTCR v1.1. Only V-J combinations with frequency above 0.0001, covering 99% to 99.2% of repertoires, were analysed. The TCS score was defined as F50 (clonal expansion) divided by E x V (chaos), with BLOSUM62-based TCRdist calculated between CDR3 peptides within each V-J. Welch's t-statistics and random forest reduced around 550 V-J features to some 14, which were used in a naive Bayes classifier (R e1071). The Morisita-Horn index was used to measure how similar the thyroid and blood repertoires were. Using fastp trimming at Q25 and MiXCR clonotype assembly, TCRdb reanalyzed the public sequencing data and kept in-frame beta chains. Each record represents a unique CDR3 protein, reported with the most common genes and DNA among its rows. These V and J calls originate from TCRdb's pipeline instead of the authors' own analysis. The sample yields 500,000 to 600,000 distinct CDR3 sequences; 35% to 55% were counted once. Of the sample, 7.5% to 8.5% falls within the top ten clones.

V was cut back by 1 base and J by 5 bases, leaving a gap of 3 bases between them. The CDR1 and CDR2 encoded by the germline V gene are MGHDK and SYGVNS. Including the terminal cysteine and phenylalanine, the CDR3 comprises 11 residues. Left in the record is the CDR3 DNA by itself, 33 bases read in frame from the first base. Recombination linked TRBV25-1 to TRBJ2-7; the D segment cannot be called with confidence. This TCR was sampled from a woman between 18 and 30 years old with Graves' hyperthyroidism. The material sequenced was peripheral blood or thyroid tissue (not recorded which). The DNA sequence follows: TGTGCCAGCAGTGAATCCAACGAGCAGTACTTC. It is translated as CASSESNEQYF.